This TCR beta chain was recorded in a study of regulatory T cells in long-lasting Graves disease. Construction of the TCR beta libraries employed iRepertoire HTBI primers in conjunction with Arm-PCR of CDR3 regions. TCRdb independently ran MiXCR on the multiplex PCR reads; one entry per CDR3 protein. The sample lists 410,000 or so distinct CDR3 sequences; more than 13% were seen once. As to time point: newly diagnosed GD, antithyroid drugs for less than 3 months. The TCR library used RNA extracted from PBMCs. Recruitment took place at an endocrinology department in Xi'an, China. The study's findings and limits: Fewer public clonotypes were shared by new patients (just under 1,000) than by persistent patients (2,741).

Regarding this clonotype: Its antigen remains unknown.

The same data also went into a second study, on T cells in Graves' hyperthyroidism and ophthalmopathy. This second study says: With the HTBI primer set, the TCR CDR3 went through a first round of RT-PCR.

The sequence was collected from a woman aged 30 to 39 with Graves disease. This specimen consisted of peripheral blood mononuclear cells (PBMCs), obtained at new diagnosis, from a patient treated with antithyroid drugs.

CDR3 in DNA: TGTGCCAGCAGCTTATGGGGGGCAGGTAGCTACGAGCAGTACTTC. Its protein is CASSLWGAGSYEQYF. This chain uses TRBV13 with TRBJ2-7; possibly TRBD1 or TRBD2 for D (6 bases each). Germline V gene sequence: CDR1 PRHDT, CDR2 FYEKMQ (reference sequence). This CDR3 is 15 amino acids long. Trimming shortened V by 2 bases and J by 3 bases, and 14 bases separated the two germline ends.